These 16 T cell receptor beta chains came from one sample sequenced in a study of blood T cell repertoires in COVID-19. The assay was immunoSEQ multiplex PCR, and TCRdb's table has in-frame clones only and misses some. Counted here are about 74,000 clones, under 95% occurring once; the ten biggest clones make up 1.3% to 1.5%. Input material: peripheral blood. Receptors originate from a man in his forties or fifties with acute or convalescent COVID-19.

In its sample, this clone was seen once. The chain employs TRBV29-1 and TRBJ2-7; D is uncertain. This CDR3 has 13 residues. V was shortened by 0 bases and J by 1 base, with 7 bases between the two germline ends. Germline V gene data show CDR1 as SQVTM and CDR2 as ANQGSEA. CDR3 region: CSVEDHQSYEQYF. The CDR3, as DNA: TGCAGCGTTGAAGATCACCAGTCCTACGAGCAGTACTTC.

The chain employs TRBV18 and TRBJ1-6, with D maybe TRBD1 (5 bases). V gave up 3 bases and J gave up 5 bases, with 14 bases separating them. CDR1 is KGHSH and CDR2 is LQKENI in the germline V gene. This CDR3 is 16 amino acids long. This chain's CDR3 is CASSPEGTRDNSPLHF. The CDR3 DNA sequence: TGTGCCAGCTCACCGGAGGGGACGAGGGATAATTCACCCCTCCACTTT.

This chain joins TRBV25-1 and TRBJ2-2; TRBD1 matches at 8 bases. The germline V gene encodes CDR1 MGHDK and CDR2 SYGVNS. J lost 4 bases, V lost 4 bases, and 5 bases had no gene match. This CDR3 contains 15 residues. CDR3 in amino acids: CASSVRTGTTGELFF. CDR3 nucleotides: TGTGCCAGCAGTGTCAGGACAGGGACCACCGGGGAGCTGTTTTTT.

The rearrangement uses TRBV20-1 and TRBJ2-7; D gene unclear. V lost 3 bases and J lost 7, with 7 bases in between. Germline CDR1 and CDR2: DFQATT and SNEGSKA (reference sequence). The CDR3 loop spans 10 amino acids. Written as DNA, the CDR3 is TGCAGTGCTAGTTCTGTAGAGCAGTACTTC. Encoded protein: CSASSVEQYF.

The chain joins TRBV27 to TRBJ1-5, with TRBD1 matching over 7 bases. This CDR3 comprises 13 residues. CDR1 and CDR2 from the germline V gene are MNHEY and SMNVEV (reference sequence). Trimming took 8 bases from V and 3 from J; bases not matched to a gene: 4. The CDR3 here is CASGQVFNQPQHF. In DNA, the CDR3 is TGTGCCAGCGGACAGGTCTTCAATCAGCCCCAGCATTTT.

The chain combines TRBV9 with TRBJ2-1, with 9 bases identical to TRBD2. V lost 2 bases and J lost 4; bases outside the gene matches: 7. Germline lookup yields CDR1 SGDLS and CDR2 YYNGEE. This CDR3 has 16 amino acids. The CDR3 loop is CASSVAGTSSYNEQFF. The DNA of the CDR3 is TGTGCCAGCAGCGTGGCCGGGACTAGCTCTTACAATGAGCAGTTCTTC.

The chain couples TRBV27 to TRBJ1-1; 9 nucleotides align to TRBD1. The V segment lost 5 bases and the J segment 0 bases; nucleotides outside the gene matches: 4. Germline assignment: CDR1 MNHEY and CDR2 SMNVEV (reference sequence). The CDR3 has 15 residues. The CDR3 reads CASSATGGLNTEAFF. CDR3 bases: TGTGCCAGCAGTGCTACAGGGGGCCTGAACACTGAAGCTTTCTTT.

The V call is TRBV2, the J call TRBJ2-3, with 7 positions matching TRBD1. The CDR3 is 16 amino acids. CDR1 SNHLY and CDR2 FYNNEI come from the germline V gene. V trimming: 7 bases; J trimming: 2 bases; junction bases outside the gene matches: 12. The CDR3 nucleotides are TGTGCCAGCATGGAGTGGCAGGGGGAAACCACAGATACGCAGTATTTT. It yields the protein CASMEWQGETTDTQYF.

The gene calls are TRBV23-1 and TRBJ1-5; D ambiguous. TRBV23-1 has ORF status, its function being uncertain. V lost 4 bases and J lost 2, with 9 bases in between. The CDR3 consists of 14 residues. Here the CDR3 reads CASSRRRGNQPQHF. CDR3 sequence (DNA): TGCGCCAGCAGTCGGAGGAGAGGCAATCAGCCCCAGCATTTT.

The chain joins TRBV4-2 to TRBJ1-3; D might be TRBD1 (6 bases). Trimming cost V 3 bases and J 0 bases, with 15 bases left between them. The CDR3 loop spans 17 amino acids. Germline CDR1 is LGHNA and CDR2 is YNFKEQ. As DNA, the CDR3 is TGTGCCAGCAGCCACCGACGTCAGGGGAACTCTGGAAACACCATATATTTT. As protein: CASSHRRQGNSGNTIYF.

The rearrangement uses TRBV11-3 and TRBJ2-7; D perhaps matches TRBD1 (6 bases). Germline V lookup: CDR1 SGHNT, CDR2 YENEEA. The CDR3 is 15 amino acids. V was shortened by 3 bases and J by 2 bases, with 14 bases between the two germline ends. CDR3 DNA sequence: TGTGCCAGCAGCTTGGAAAGGGGGAACCCCTACGAGCAGTACGTC. It specifies CASSLERGNPYEQYV.

The genes are TRBV9 and TRBJ1-1, with a possible D match to TRBD1 (6 bases). The CDR3 has 17 residues. The germline V gene has CDR1 SGDLS and CDR2 YYNGEE. The germline V and J ends were trimmed by 0 bases and 0 bases, with 15 bases remaining between them. The CDR3 protein is CASSVDSWTAMNTEAFF. CDR3 sequence (DNA): TGTGCCAGCAGCGTAGACTCGTGGACAGCTATGAACACTGAAGCTTTCTTT.

The V gene is TRBV7-9, the J gene TRBJ1-2; D call uncertain. This CDR3 has 13 residues. CDR1 and CDR2 from the germline V gene are SEHNR and FQNEAQ (reference sequence). Trimming took off 5 bases at V and 7 bases at J, with 14 bases between the two ends. The CDR3 region is CASSPRESGGYTF. In DNA, the CDR3 is TGTGCCAGCAGCCCGCGGGAATCGGGTGGCTACACCTTC.

This clone appeared once. This sequence joins TRBV4-1 and TRBJ2-7; D gene unclear. Deletions cut 0 bases from V and 1 base from J, with 7 bases between. Germline V CDR1 and CDR2: MGHRA, YSYEKL. CDR3 size: 14 residues. Here the CDR3 reads CASSQEQKSYEQYF. DNA of the CDR3: TGCGCCAGCAGCCAAGAGCAGAAATCCTACGAGCAGTACTTC.

This clone was seen only a few times. The chain is built from TRBV7-2 and TRBJ2-2, with 11 positions matching TRBD2. The trim removed 5 bases at V and 9 bases at J, leaving 8 bases unmatched. The CDR3 consists of 15 residues. CDR1 is SGHTA, CDR2 FQGNSA, per germline. The CDR3 protein is CASSKGTSGGWELFF. The CDR3 DNA sequence: TGTGCCAGCAGCAAGGGGACTAGCGGAGGGTGGGAGCTGTTTTTT. Combining the CDR3 with reference TRBV7-2 and TRBJ2-2 gives the whole variable domain GAGVSQSPSNKVTEKGKDVELRCDPISGHTALYWYRQSLGQGLEFLIYFQGNSAPDKSGLPSDRFSAERTGGSVSTLTIQRTQQEDSAVYLCASSKGTSGGWELFFGEGSRLTVL.

The genes are TRBV6-1 and TRBJ1-4; D gene unclear. Germline CDR1 and CDR2: MNHNS and SASEGT. Trimming pared 3 bases from V and 8 bases from J, leaving 19 bases between. The CDR3 has 16 residues. In DNA, the CDR3 is TGTGCCAGCAGTGACGGCGGGAGAGCATTGGGGGAAAAACTGTTTTTT. Its translation is CASSDGGRALGEKLFF.